There are many counts of the clone carrying this TCR beta chain. Its matching antigen is unknown. J lost 2 bases, V lost 8 bases, and 16 bases had no gene match. This CDR3 spans 17 amino acids. TCR beta CDR3 sequences were amplified from RNA transcripts. HTBI primers were used for first-round RT-PCR of the TCR CDR3. TCRdb reprocessed the multiplex PCR reads via MiXCR and lists one record per CDR3 protein. In the table there are hundreds of thousands of distinct CDR3 sequences, about 14% of which are singletons. Clinicians diagnosed patients from clinical symptoms, serum thyroxine and TRAb, thyroid ultrasound and orbital computed tomography. The PBMCs were sourced from fresh peripheral blood (less than 11 ml). This sample stems from a study of T cells in Graves' hyperthyroidism and ophthalmopathy. Study background: Peripheral blood was taken when the disease was first diagnosed, before any treatment began. Study findings and constraints: The blood repertoire included most of the expanded thyroid clonotypes above 0.001.

This clonotype originated in a woman aged 45-60 years with Graves' ophthalmopathy. The V gene is TRBV12-3 or TRBV12-4, the J gene TRBJ2-5; 8 bases map to TRBD2. The specimen was blood. The CDR3 sequence is CASPRGGSGMGQETQYF. As DNA, the CDR3 is TGTGCCAGCCCCCGGGGGGGTAGCGGGATGGGTCAAGAGACCCAGTACTTC.